What follows is one T cell receptor (beta chain) and its context. Its specificity is not known. The sample is drawn from a study of cytomegalovirus exposure and HLA in healthy donors. On the study more broadly: Clustering assigned over 70% of the 350 to 450 genotyped donors to the Caucasian-associated ancestry cluster.

CDR3 length: 14 amino acids. Germline values: CDR1 SEHNR, CDR2 FQNEAQ (reference sequence). Deletions cut 0 bases from V and 2 bases from J, with 8 bases between. Study-level findings and limits: Differences between HLA loci emerged in a later analysis of TCR association rates, with DRB1 most and HLA-C fewest. Associated with cytomegalovirus, according to the listing, were 150 to 200 TCR beta chains. The dataset shows that most TCR sequences were rare, while some public TCRs occurred in many donors.

PCR amplification relied on 60 Vbeta primers (plus 13 Jbeta primers). TCRdb's table, derived via immunoSEQ multiplex PCR, lists solely in-frame clones and lacks some. The table records under 120,000 clones, over 65% of them present only once. V is TRBV7-9 and J is TRBJ2-7; D not resolved. The specimen sequenced was PBMCs. This TCR derives from a female donor in good health and CMV-seropositive. CDR3 nucleotide sequence: TGTGCCAGCAGCTTAGCGAACAGTGCCTACGAGCAGTACTTC. Its protein is CASSLANSAYEQYF.